Shown below are 24 T cell receptor beta chains from a single sample sequenced in a study of OX40 agonist ivuxolimab in advanced cancers. Measured with immunoSEQ multiplex PCR; TCRdb has only the in-frame clones, and not every one. Of approximately 70,000 clones in the sample, around 90% were seen once. Source: CD4+ or CD8+ T cells sorted from blood, taken in a trial of the OX40 agonist ivuxolimab. The origin of the receptors is an adult with an advanced solid tumor such as melanoma, head and neck, liver or kidney cancer.

This rearrangement joins TRBV30 to TRBJ1-6; 7 bases are a match to TRBD1. V dropped 4 bases and J dropped 1; count of bases not matched to a gene: 7. Germline V gives CDR1 GTSNPN, CDR2 SVGIG (reference sequence). This CDR3 contains 16 residues. The CDR3 sequence is CAWNQETGSYNSPLHF. The DNA for the CDR3 is TGTGCCTGGAACCAAGAGACAGGGTCCTATAATTCACCCCTCCACTTT. Variable domain in full (rest from reference TRBV30 and TRBJ1-6): SQTIHQWPATLVQPVGSPLSLECTVEGTSNPNLYWYRQAAGRGLQLLFYSVGIGQISSEVPQNLSASRPQDRQFILSSKKLLLSDSGFYLCAWNQETGSYNSPLHFGNGTRLTVT.

V is TRBV28 and J is TRBJ2-5; 9 nucleotides line up with TRBD1. The last part of the DNA fits TRBJ2-7 better; the J call may be wrong. Germline V gene lookup returns CDR1 MDHEN and CDR2 SYDVKM. This CDR3 comprises 16 residues. CDR3 residues: CASSAGGTGLGYEQYF. CDR3 sequence (DNA): TGTGCCAGCAGCGCTGGGGGGACAGGGCTGGGGTACGAGCAGTACTTC.

This chain connects TRBV30 to TRBJ2-4; D call uncertain. The germline V and J ends were trimmed by 2 bases and 6 bases, with 8 bases remaining between them. Germline V gives CDR1 GTSNPN, CDR2 SVGIG (reference sequence). This CDR3 spans 12 amino acids. The CDR3 is CAWSSGGNIQYF. The CDR3 bases are TGTGCCTGGAGTTCTGGCGGAAACATTCAGTACTTC. The entire variable domain, with the rest obtained from reference TRBV30 and TRBJ2-4, is as follows: SQTIHQWPATLVQPVGSPLSLECTVEGTSNPNLYWYRQAAGRGLQLLFYSVGIGQISSEVPQNLSASRPQDRQFILSSKKLLLSDSGFYLCAWSSGGNIQYFGAGTRLSVL.

Regarding this clone: The same CDR3 is also encoded by other DNA sequences in this sample. The rearrangement joins TRBV6-5 to TRBJ1-1; D is unclear. Germline CDR1 and CDR2: MNHEY and SVGAGI. This CDR3 region has 13 residues. V dropped 2 bases and J dropped 2 bases, with 6 bases sitting between them. The CDR3 loop reads CASSYGGNTEAFF. CDR3 coding DNA: TGTGCCAGCAGTTACGGCGGAAACACTGAAGCTTTCTTT.

The chain has TRBV4-2 and TRBJ2-3; 7 bases line up with TRBD1. Germline V gene lookup returns CDR1 LGHNA and CDR2 YNFKEQ. The CDR3 runs 14 residues. Trimming took 3 bases from V and 7 from J; bases not matched to a gene: 7. The CDR3 sequence: CASSQTGPPYTQYF. Written as DNA, the CDR3 is TGTGCCAGCAGCCAGACAGGGCCCCCCTATACGCAGTATTTT.

This clone was picked up a small number of times. The CDR3 protein is CASSLMGGDTDTQYF. The CDR3 DNA reads as TGTGCCAGCAGCTTAATGGGCGGGGACACAGATACGCAGTATTTT. The chain is built from TRBV11-3 and TRBJ2-3, with D tentatively TRBD2 (6 bases). Germline lookup yields CDR1 SGHNT and CDR2 YENEEA. The CDR3 is 15 amino acids. V was cut by 2 bases and J by 2 bases, with 11 bases left in between.

The chain carries TRBV28 and TRBJ1-1; D is ambiguous. Trimming left V 2 bases short and J 0 bases short, with 1 base between. There are 12 residues in the CDR3. CDR1 and CDR2 from the germline V gene are MDHEN and SYDVKM. The CDR3 DNA sequence: TGTGCCAGCAGTTTACTGAACACTGAAGCTTTCTTT. Translation gives CASSLLNTEAFF.

The chain combines TRBV28 with TRBJ1-1; D unclear. Germline CDR1 and CDR2: MDHEN and SYDVKM. V was shortened by 5 bases and J by 10 bases, with 17 bases between the two germline ends. This CDR3 comprises 13 residues. Here the CDR3 reads CASSLAMVRGAFF. CDR3 sequence (DNA): TGTGCCAGCAGTCTGGCCATGGTTCGCGGAGCTTTCTTT.

The chain carries TRBV6-1 and TRBJ1-4, with TRBD1 identical over 7 bases. Germline CDR1 is MNHNS and CDR2 is SASEGT. Trimming at V came to 6 bases and at J to 4 bases, leaving 5 bases not matched to a gene. This CDR3 is built from 14 residues. The CDR3, as DNA: TGTGCCAGCAGCTTCGGACAGGTTAATGAAAAACTGTTTTTT. It specifies CASSFGQVNEKLFF.

This rearrangement joins TRBV29-1 to TRBJ2-7; the match to TRBD1 covers 11 bases. This CDR3 contains 14 residues. Germline CDR1 reads SQVTM; CDR2 reads ANQGSEA. V gave up 6 bases and J gave up 7 bases; unmatched junction bases: 11. The CDR3, as DNA: TGCAGCGTGCTACCCGGGACAGGGGGAAAGGAGCAGTACTTC. Translated, it gives CSVLPGTGGKEQYF.

This clone was recorded only once. The chain recombines TRBV2 with TRBJ2-1; 7 positions agree with TRBD1. The length of the CDR3 is 13 residues. Germline trimming cut 6 bases from V and 7 bases from J; bases unmatched to any gene: 6. The V gene's germline CDR1 is SNHLY and CDR2 FYNNEI. CDR3 sequence (DNA): TGTGCCAGCAGGAACAGGGGTTTGAATGAGCAGTTCTTC. Protein product: CASRNRGLNEQFF.

The rearrangement links TRBV18 to TRBJ2-6, with 7 bases fitting TRBD1. Germline V gives CDR1 KGHSH, CDR2 LQKENI. The J segment lost 2 bases and the V segment lost 6 bases, leaving 4 bases of the junction unmatched. The CDR3 runs 15 residues. The CDR3 here is CASSSQGPGANVLTF. In DNA form, the CDR3 reads TGTGCCAGCTCGTCACAGGGGCCTGGGGCCAACGTCCTGACTTTC. The full variable domain, with the rest looked up from reference TRBV18 and TRBJ2-6, is NAGVMQNPRHLVRRRGQEARLRCSPMKGHSHVYWYRQLPEEGLKFMVYLQKENIIDESGMPKERFSAEFPKEGPSILRIQQVVRGDSAAYFCASSSQGPGANVLTFGAGSRLTVL.

J is TRBJ2-7 and V is TRBV6-1; D gene unclear. Between the trimmed V and J ends, which lost 2 bases and 4 bases, there was a span of 9 bases. CDR3 length: 13 amino acids. Germline-derived CDR1 and CDR2 are MNHNS and SASEGT. CDR3 protein: CASSESGQYEQYF. CDR3 in DNA: TGTGCCAGCAGTGAAAGTGGGCAGTACGAGCAGTACTTC.

J is TRBJ1-3 and V is TRBV6-1; the D gene is possibly TRBD1 (5 bases). Germline CDR1 MNHNS, CDR2 SASEGT. Between the trimmed V and J ends, which lost 3 bases and 0 bases, there was a span of 12 bases. This CDR3 comprises 16 residues. The CDR3 loop is CASSETVGLSGNTIYF. CDR3 DNA: TGTGCCAGCAGTGAGACAGTAGGACTCTCTGGAAACACCATATATTTT.

V and J are TRBV6-1 and TRBJ2-1; D gene ambiguous. The CDR3 is 15 amino acids. Trimming cost V 5 bases and J 6 bases, with 17 bases left between them. The germline gives CDR1 MNHNS, CDR2 SASEGT. This CDR3 reads CASSTLGAGGNEQFF. The CDR3 nucleotides are TGTGCCAGCAGTACCCTTGGCGCAGGTGGCAATGAGCAGTTCTTC.

This chain links TRBV2 with TRBJ2-3, with 8 bases matching TRBD1. Germline CDR1 is SNHLY and CDR2 is FYNNEI. V dropped 6 bases and J dropped 1; count of bases not matched to a gene: 3. The CDR3 totals 14 residues. The CDR3 loop is CASRGTGRTDTQYF. The CDR3 DNA follows: TGTGCCAGCAGAGGGACAGGCCGCACAGATACGCAGTATTTT.

The V and J genes are TRBV5-4 and TRBJ1-2, with D maybe TRBD1 (6 bases). The germline CDR1 and CDR2 sequences are SGHNT and YYREEE (reference sequence). This CDR3 has 15 residues. Trimming took 4 bases from V and 4 from J, leaving 17 bases between them. The CDR3 loop is CASSPGGTGAYGYTF. The CDR3 bases are TGTGCCAGCAGCCCCGGGGGCACAGGAGCCTATGGCTACACCTTC.

The CDR3 here is CASSLGGNLQETQYF. For the CDR3, the DNA is TGTGCCAGCAGCTTAGGGGGAAACCTCCAAGAGACCCAGTACTTC. The chain is built from TRBV5-4 and TRBJ2-5; weak D call: TRBD1 (6 bases). Trimming took 2 bases from V and 1 from J, leaving 12 bases between them. This CDR3 is 15 amino acids long. The germline gives CDR1 SGHNT, CDR2 YYREEE (reference sequence). The variable domain in full, with the rest retrieved from reference TRBV5-4 and TRBJ2-5, is ETGVTQSPTHLIKTRGQQVTLRCSSQSGHNTVSWYQQALGQGPQFIFQYYREEENGRGNFPPRFSGLQFPNYSSELNVNALELDDSALYLCASSLGGNLQETQYFGPGTRLLVL.

V is TRBV5-1 and J is TRBJ2-5; 11 bases align to TRBD1. CDR3 length equals 17 residues. Germline V lookup: CDR1 SGHRS, CDR2 YFSETQ. V gave up 0 bases and J gave up 6 bases; unmatched junction bases: 10. The CDR3 DNA follows: TGCGCCAGCAGCTTGGCCCCCGGACAGGGGGCGTCGAAGACCCAGTACTTC. Protein: CASSLAPGQGASKTQYF.

The chain recombines TRBV6-1 with TRBJ2-7; D is possibly TRBD1 (7 bases). The CDR3 length is 14 residues. CDR1 MNHNS and CDR2 SASEGT come from the germline V gene. The V end lost 6 bases, the J end lost 5 bases, and 17 bases lay between the germline ends. CDR3 residues: CASSRQGGIDEQYF. In DNA form, the CDR3 reads TGTGCCAGCAGCCGACAGGGAGGTATAGACGAGCAGTACTTC.

Worth noting for this clone: A read error may produce the germline difference seen at one junction end. This sequence joins TRBV5-8 and TRBJ2-7; perhaps TRBD2 as D (7 bases). The CDR3 covers 11 residues. The germline gives CDR1 SGHTS, CDR2 YDEGEE. The CDR3, as DNA: TGTGCCAGCAGCAGGGGGGGCCAAAAACACTTC. It is translated as CASSRGGQKHF.

V usage is TRBV29-1 and J usage is TRBJ2-1; a possible D gene is TRBD2 (6 bases). The CDR3 has 14 residues. Germline CDR1 is SQVTM and CDR2 is ANQGSEA. The V end lost 5 bases, the J end lost 8 bases, and 19 bases lay between the germline ends. CDR3 nucleotides: TGCAGCGTTTCAGTACACCCAAGGAGGGATGAGCAGTTCTTC. Protein sequence: CSVSVHPRRDEQFF.

This sequence joins TRBV5-1 and TRBJ1-6, with 8 nucleotides matching TRBD1. CDR1 is SGHRS, CDR2 YFSETQ, per germline. V lost 0 bases, J lost 10 bases, and 6 bases stayed unmatched. This CDR3 has 15 amino acids. The CDR3 coding sequence is TGCGCCAGCAGCTTGGAGGCAGGGGGCCCATCACCCCTCCACTTT. It codes for CASSLEAGGPSPLHF.

The gene calls are TRBV6-1 and TRBJ2-1, with TRBD2 matching over 11 bases. In germline, CDR1 is MNHNS, CDR2 SASEGT. Unmatched junction bases numbered 5, after V lost 6 bases and J lost 4 bases. The CDR3 loop spans 15 amino acids. Here the CDR3 reads CASSVAGGIYNEQFF. The CDR3 DNA reads as TGTGCCAGCAGCGTAGCGGGAGGGATATACAATGAGCAGTTCTTC.